The entry below describes one T cell receptor beta chain. V shed 1 base and J shed 5 bases, with 23 bases lying between them. Per germline, CDR1 LGHNA and CDR2 YNFKEQ. This CDR3 has 18 residues. This sample is part of a study of blood T cell repertoires in COVID-19. All enrollees were about 18 to 90 years old and from about 25 US areas. In assigning cohorts, the study relied on participant-reported clinical history. Study processing details: For nucleated cells, counts were estimated from reference gene primer amplification. Clones were sequenced by immunoSEQ multiplex PCR, and TCRdb holds only the in-frame ones, with some missing. That table gives V, J and clone size, and the DNA gave D and trimming. Here the sample spans around 300,000 clones, more than 75% being singletons.

This TCR came from a woman aged 30 to 39 who had recovered from COVID-19. The sequencing input was PBMCs or T cells enriched from blood (not recorded which). The V and J genes are TRBV4-2 and TRBJ1-1; D possibly corresponds to TRBD1 (6 bases). The CDR3 nucleotides read TGTGCCAGCAGCCAAGTCAGTTCGGGGGGCGCAAGGTTAACTGAAGCTTTCTTT. Residues: CASSQVSSGGARLTEAFF.